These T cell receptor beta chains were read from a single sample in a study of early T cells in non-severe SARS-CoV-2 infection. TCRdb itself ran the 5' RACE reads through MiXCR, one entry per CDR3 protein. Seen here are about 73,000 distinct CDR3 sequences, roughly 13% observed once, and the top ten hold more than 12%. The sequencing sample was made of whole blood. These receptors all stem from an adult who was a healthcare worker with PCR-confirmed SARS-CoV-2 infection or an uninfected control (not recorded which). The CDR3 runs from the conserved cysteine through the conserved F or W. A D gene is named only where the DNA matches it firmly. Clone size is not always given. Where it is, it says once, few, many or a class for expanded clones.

CSAGQGYGYTF,TGCAGCGCTGGACAGGGCTATGGCTACACCTTC,TRBV29-1,11,TRBD1,many,TRBJ1-2
CASSLQVVMNTEAFF,TGCGCCAGCAGCCTACAGGTCGTCATGAACACTGAAGCTTTCTTT,TRBV5-1,15,.,.,TRBJ1-1
CASSGTVDRSSPLHF,TGCGCCAGCAGCGGGACCGTGGACAGGTCGTCACCCCTCCACTTT,TRBV5-1,15,TRBD1,.,TRBJ1-6
CAISGLLAGASNEQFF,TGTGCCATCAGTGGCCTACTAGCGGGGGCTTCCAATGAGCAGTTCTTC,TRBV10-3,16,TRBD2,.,TRBJ2-1
CASSLDDSPLHF,TGTGCCAGCAGCTTAGACGATTCACCCCTCCACTTT,TRBV11-1,12,.,few,TRBJ1-6
CASSLDGETQYF,TGTGCCAGCAGCTTAGATGGGGAGACCCAGTACTTC,TRBV7-6,12,.,few,TRBJ2-5
CASSSTNQPQHF,TGTGCCAGCAGCTCAACCAATCAGCCCCAGCATTTT,TRBV7-9,12,.,few,TRBJ1-5
CASSPTGVEGNEQFF,TGTGCCAGCAGCCCGACAGGGGTTGAGGGCAATGAGCAGTTCTTC,TRBV6-4,15,TRBD1,.,TRBJ2-1
CASRRGQGAYEQFF,TGTGCCAGTAGACGAGGACAGGGGGCATATGAGCAGTTCTTC,TRBV19,14,TRBD1,.,TRBJ2-1
CASSLGGGNTEAFF,TGTGCCAGCAGCTTAGGGGGGGGCAACACTGAAGCTTTCTTT,TRBV6-4,14,.,.,TRBJ1-1
CASSGGGATDTQYF,TGCGCCAGCAGTGGCGGGGGGGCCACAGATACGCAGTATTTT,TRBV5-1,14,TRBD2,.,TRBJ2-3
CASKTRRIYGYTF,TGTGCCAGCAAAACGAGGCGGATTTATGGCTACACCTTC,TRBV6-2/TRBV6-3,13,.,few,TRBJ1-2
CASSYAQGTGGDTYEQYF,TGTGCCAGCAGTTACGCCCAAGGGACAGGGGGCGATACCTACGAGCAGTACTTC,TRBV6-2/TRBV6-3,18,TRBD1,once,TRBJ2-7
CASSPGGDRNNSPLHF,TGTGCCAGCAGCCCCGGGGGAGACAGGAATAATTCACCCCTCCACTTT,TRBV7-2,16,.,many,TRBJ1-6
CASSGTSGPLHEQYF,TGTGCCAGCAGCGGGACTAGCGGGCCGCTCCACGAGCAGTACTTC,TRBV9,15,TRBD2,many,TRBJ2-7
CSAGPRDTGELFF,TGCAGCGCCGGGCCCCGGGACACCGGGGAGCTGTTTTTT,TRBV29-1,13,.,.,TRBJ2-2
CASSPLPGLAGDTQYF,TGTGCCAGCTCACCACTGCCGGGACTAGCGGGGGATACGCAGTATTTT,TRBV18,16,TRBD2,few,TRBJ2-3
CASSPGGIEAFF,TGTGCCAGCTCCCCGGGGGGAATTGAAGCTTTCTTT,TRBV18,12,.,many,TRBJ1-1
CASSLRAGENSPLHF,TGCGCCAGCAGCTTGAGGGCAGGGGAGAATTCACCCCTCCACTTT,TRBV5-1,15,.,.,TRBJ1-6
CASEEGPNTGELFF,TGCGCCAGCGAGGAGGGGCCGAACACCGGGGAGCTGTTTTTT,TRBV5-1,14,.,many,TRBJ2-2
CASSLGGASTDTQYF,TGCGCCAGCAGCTTGGGTGGAGCTAGCACAGATACGCAGTATTTT,TRBV5-1,15,.,many,TRBJ2-3
CASSFSGGLNEQYF,TGCGCCAGCAGCTTCTCGGGGGGGCTCAACGAGCAGTACTTC,TRBV5-1,14,TRBD2,few,TRBJ2-7
CASSPDPGTGENYGYTF,TGTGCCAGCAGCCCCGACCCCGGGACAGGGGAGAACTATGGCTACACCTTC,TRBV9,17,TRBD1,few,TRBJ1-2
CASSSWEGGTNEQFF,TGTGCCAGCAGCTCCTGGGAGGGGGGAACCAATGAGCAGTTCTTC,TRBV7-2,15,.,.,TRBJ2-1
CASSYRVGNSPLHF,TGTGCCAGCAGTTACAGGGTTGGTAATTCACCCCTCCACTTT,TRBV28,14,.,many,TRBJ1-6